This T cell receptor beta chain was documented in a study of CD8 T cells in ankylosing spondylitis. Study-wide results and limits: In reactive arthritis synovial fluid and blood, some motif variants had been reported before. Apparently characteristic of ankylosing spondylitis blood was a TCR beta motif (under ten highly homologous variants). In peripheral blood, disease-linked CD8+ clones occurred at relatively low frequencies.

Ten or more counts support this clonotype. Its antigen is undetermined. Researchers built TCR beta libraries using quantitative 5'-RACE with molecular barcodes. TCRdb reprocessed the 5' RACE reads via MiXCR and lists one record per CDR3 protein. The sample yields about 220,000 distinct CDR3 sequences, about 7.3% seen once. Sequenced input: blood, either unsorted or a sorted T cell fraction (not recorded which). This clonotype was sampled from a male donor with ankylosing spondylitis.

The DNA of the CDR3 is TGTGCCAGCAGTGAACGGACAGGAGTACACGAGCAGTACTTC. The encoded protein is CASSERTGVHEQYF. The rearrangement joins TRBV25-1 to TRBJ2-7, with TRBD1 matching over 7 bases. This CDR3 is 14 amino acids long. J was trimmed by 5 bases and V by 2 bases; bases with no gene match: 6. Germline CDR1 is MGHDK and CDR2 is SYGVNS.